Presented here are 18 T cell receptor beta chains from one specimen sequenced in a study of blood T cell repertoires in COVID-19. Assay: immunoSEQ multiplex PCR; the TCRdb copy retains only in-frame clones and omits some. This sample has about 210,000 clones, with 88% found just once. The material sequenced was peripheral blood. These receptors were taken from a man aged 18 to 35 with active or convalescent COVID-19.

This sequence joins TRBV5-6 and TRBJ1-3; 12 bases line up with TRBD1. The CDR3 runs 16 residues. Per germline, CDR1 SGHDT and CDR2 YYEEEE. Losses at the gene ends were 4 bases for V and 3 bases for J; bases not matched to a gene: 5. CDR3 loop: CASSRGDRGLGNTIYF. Here the CDR3 DNA reads TGTGCCAGCAGCCGAGGGGACAGGGGGCTTGGAAACACCATATATTTT.

This rearrangement joins TRBV9 to TRBJ2-7; 9 bases are a match to TRBD2. With 0 bases clipped from V and 3 bases from J, the junction kept 7 bases outside the gene matches. Germline assignment: CDR1 SGDLS and CDR2 YYNGEE. The CDR3 contains 16 residues. This chain's CDR3 is CASSVVASGTFYEQYF. CDR3 DNA: TGTGCCAGCAGCGTAGTGGCTAGCGGGACCTTCTACGAGCAGTACTTC. The full variable domain, rest sourced from reference TRBV9 and TRBJ2-7, is DSGVTQTPKHLITATGQRVTLRCSPRSGDLSVYWYQQSLDQGLQFLIQYYNGEERAKGNILERFSAQQFPDLHSELNLSSLELGDSALYFCASSVVASGTFYEQYFGPGTRLTVT.

This chain uses TRBV4-2 with TRBJ2-3; 8 positions agree with TRBD1. With V trimmed by 3 bases and J by 3 bases, 14 bases remained unmatched. The CDR3 is made up of 18 amino acids. Germline CDR1 reads LGHNA; CDR2 reads YNFKEQ. The CDR3 is CASSQELRDRWGTDTQYF. For the CDR3, the DNA is TGTGCCAGCAGCCAGGAACTCCGGGACAGGTGGGGGACAGATACGCAGTATTTT.

The V gene is TRBV9, the J gene TRBJ2-2; weak D call: TRBD1 (5 bases). Trimming took off 3 bases at V and 8 bases at J, with 14 bases between the two ends. Germline assignment: CDR1 SGDLS and CDR2 YYNGEE. The CDR3 length is 14 residues. Here the CDR3 DNA reads TGTGCCAGCAGCGGACAGTTAGCCTCTGGGGAGCTGTTTTTT. Amino acid sequence: CASSGQLASGELFF.

The chain joins TRBV13 to TRBJ2-7, with 8 bases lining up with TRBD2. This CDR3 region has 14 residues. V shed 3 bases and J 1 base; nucleotides not matched to a gene: 2. Germline-derived CDR1 and CDR2 are PRHDT and FYEKMQ (reference sequence). CDR3 protein: CASSFTGGSYEQYF. DNA of the CDR3: TGTGCCAGCAGCTTTACGGGAGGGTCCTACGAGCAGTACTTC.

The chain joins TRBV30 to TRBJ2-2; no clear D. CDR1 and CDR2 from the germline V gene are GTSNPN and SVGIG (reference sequence). The CDR3 contains 12 residues. Trimming took off 1 base at V and 5 bases at J, with 5 bases between the two ends. Written as DNA, the CDR3 is TGTGCCTGGAGTGCTAAGACCGGGGAGCTGTTTTTT. Amino acid sequence: CAWSAKTGELFF.

V is TRBV5-5 and J is TRBJ1-5, with D perhaps matching TRBD1 (5 bases). CDR3 size: 15 residues. CDR1 is SGHKS, CDR2 YYEKEE, per germline (reference sequence). The ends were cut back, 4 bases at V and 5 bases at J, with 16 bases in the middle. The CDR3 spells CASSGGTIGDQPQHF. CDR3 nucleotide sequence: TGTGCCAGCAGCGGGGGGACGATCGGCGATCAGCCCCAGCATTTT.

V is TRBV5-1 and J is TRBJ2-6; D uncertain. The CDR3 runs to 15 residues. Trimming left V 0 bases short and J 2 bases short, with 6 bases between. In germline, CDR1 is SGHRS, CDR2 YFSETQ. CDR3 residues: CASSLGSPGANVLTF. CDR3 nucleotides: TGCGCCAGCAGCTTGGGGAGCCCTGGGGCCAACGTCCTGACTTTC.

The gene calls are TRBV10-3 and TRBJ1-4, with a weak D call TRBD1 (5 bases). Germline V CDR1 and CDR2: ENHRY, SYGVKD. The ends were cut back, 2 bases at V and 5 bases at J, with 12 bases in the middle. This CDR3 is 15 amino acids long. The CDR3 coding sequence is TGTGCCATCAGTGAGACGGGACTGCAGAATGAAAAACTGTTTTTT. Protein: CAISETGLQNEKLFF.

V gene TRBV5-1 combines with J gene TRBJ1-1; 12 bases map to TRBD1. CDR3 length equals 15 residues. V lost 7 bases and J lost 7; bases outside the gene matches: 11. The germline CDR1 and CDR2 sequences are SGHRS and YFSETQ. In nucleotides, the CDR3 is TGCGCCAGCCAAGGGACAGGGGGCACGTTGGGTGAAGCTTTCTTT. This translates into CASQGTGGTLGEAFF.

The CDR3 coding sequence is TGTGCCAGCAGATTAGCGGGGGGTACCGGGGAGCTGTTTTTT. Its translation is CASRLAGGTGELFF. The V call is TRBV6-5, the J call TRBJ2-2, with 10 bases identical to TRBD2. V dropped 6 bases and J dropped 5; count of bases not matched to a gene: 3. This CDR3 is 14 amino acids long. Per germline, CDR1 MNHEY and CDR2 SVGAGI.

V usage is TRBV2 and J usage is TRBJ2-7, with D unclear. CDR1 and CDR2 (germline): SNHLY, FYNNEI. Deletions cut 3 bases from V and 5 bases from J, with 14 bases between. The CDR3 loop spans 14 amino acids. CDR3 amino acids: CASSDRLGMDEQYF. CDR3 nucleotides: TGTGCCAGCAGTGACCGGCTAGGCATGGACGAGCAGTACTTC.

This clone was seen only once. The chain links TRBV4-1 to TRBJ1-1; D might be TRBD1 (5 bases). The CDR3 runs 18 residues. Trimming left V 0 bases short and J 4 bases short, with 21 bases between. CDR1 is MGHRA and CDR2 is YSYEKL in the germline V gene. The CDR3: CASSQEGGVRRSGTEAFF. The CDR3 DNA sequence: TGCGCCAGCAGCCAAGAGGGGGGGGTCAGACGCTCAGGCACTGAAGCTTTCTTT.

The chain uses TRBV15 and TRBJ1-5; the match to TRBD1 covers 12 bases. Germline-derived CDR1 and CDR2 are LNHNV and YYDKDF (reference sequence). The CDR3 spans 15 residues. J was trimmed by 7 bases and V by 5 bases; bases with no gene match: 6. The CDR3 protein is CATSRDRGQGQPQHF. In nucleotides, the CDR3 is TGTGCCACCAGCCGGGACAGGGGGCAGGGGCAGCCCCAGCATTTT.

With respect to this clone: One end of the junction does not line up with germline, which may come from a read error. The V call is TRBV6-1, the J call TRBJ2-1, with 11 nucleotides matching TRBD2. This CDR3 is built from 15 residues. CDR1 is MNHNS, CDR2 SASEGT, per germline. The DNA of the CDR3 is TGTGCCAGTAGTGACCTAGCGGGGGGCTACAATGAGCAGTTCTTC. Amino acid sequence: CASSDLAGGYNEQFF.

The chain has TRBV12-3 or TRBV12-4 and TRBJ1-5; 7 bases map to TRBD1. The CDR3 contains 13 residues. Germline trimming cut 2 bases from V and 9 bases from J; bases unmatched to any gene: 4. CDR3 nucleotide sequence: TGTGCCAGCAGTTTACGGAGGGGGCTGCCCCAGCATTTT. Its protein is CASSLRRGLPQHF.

J is TRBJ1-1 and V is TRBV29-1, with 7 bases aligning to TRBD1. The length of the CDR3 is 13 residues. The germline V gene encodes CDR1 SQVTM and CDR2 ANQGSEA. V was pared by 4 bases and J by 4 bases, with 6 bases of the junction left unmatched. CDR3 sequence reads: CSVAKGAGTEAFF. The CDR3 region has the DNA TGCAGCGTTGCAAAGGGGGCGGGCACTGAAGCTTTCTTT.

The chain recombines TRBV5-4 with TRBJ1-5, with D maybe TRBD1 (5 bases). This CDR3 spans 14 amino acids. Trimming removed 1 base from V and 6 bases from J, with 11 bases in between. CDR1 is SGHNT, CDR2 YYREEE, per germline (reference sequence). The CDR3 sequence: CASSLWGVGQPQHF. Written as DNA, the CDR3 is TGTGCCAGCAGCTTGTGGGGGGTAGGTCAGCCCCAGCATTTT.